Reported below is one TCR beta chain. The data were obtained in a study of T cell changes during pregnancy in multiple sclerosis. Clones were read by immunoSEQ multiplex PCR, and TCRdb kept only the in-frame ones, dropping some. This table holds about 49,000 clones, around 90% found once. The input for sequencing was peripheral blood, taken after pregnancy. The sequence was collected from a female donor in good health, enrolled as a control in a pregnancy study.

The CDR3 DNA reads TGTGCCAGCCAATCGGGGGGGGTTCCAGATACGCAGTATTTT. Its translation is CASQSGGVPDTQYF. The chain uses TRBV6-5 and TRBJ2-3, with 8 positions matching TRBD2. Germline loops: CDR1 MNHEY, CDR2 SVGAGI. This CDR3 contains 14 residues. V lost 8 bases to trimming and J lost 4 bases; unmatched junction nucleotides: 8.